Shown below are 30 T cell receptor beta chains from a single sample sequenced in a study of blood T cells in healthy people across ages. Primed by a sample-barcoded 5' primer and a J-beta primer mix, a second PCR proceeded for about 7 to 12 cycles. TCRdb ran MiXCR on the 5' RACE reads and lists one entry per CDR3 protein. The sample comprises about a million distinct CDR3 sequences, roughly two fifths of which are singletons, and under 15% rests with the top ten. Material for sequencing was blood. All receptors come from a man younger than 35 in good health.

The count of this clonotype is one. This chain connects TRBV30 to TRBJ1-1; D is perhaps TRBD1 (5 bases). Deletions cut 5 bases from V and 8 bases from J, with 9 bases between. CDR1 and CDR2 from the germline V gene are GTSNPN and SVGIG (reference sequence). This CDR3 has 10 residues. CDR3 coding DNA: TGTGCCTGGGGGACCCACGAAGCTTTCTTT. Translating it yields CAWGTHEAFF.

Only a few counts were recorded for this clonotype. The chain links TRBV9 to TRBJ2-2; the match to TRBD2 covers 8 bases. The germline V gene encodes CDR1 SGDLS and CDR2 YYNGEE. The ends lost 0 bases at V and 4 bases at J; junction bases unmatched: 2. The CDR3 runs to 15 residues. The CDR3 DNA reads as TGTGCCAGCAGCGTAGAACGGGGGGGCACCGGGGAGCTGTTTTTT. It specifies CASSVERGGTGELFF.

CDR3 sequence (DNA): TGTGCCAGCAGTCGACAGGGGGCGGACACCGGGGAGCTGTTTTTT. Protein product: CASSRQGADTGELFF. This chain uses TRBV11-2 with TRBJ2-2, with 10 bases fitting TRBD1. This CDR3 has 15 residues. V trimming: 6 bases; J trimming: 3 bases; junction bases outside the gene matches: 4. Germline CDR1 SGHAT, CDR2 FQNNGV.

The genes are TRBV28 and TRBJ2-7, with a tentative D call TRBD1 (6 bases). The length of the CDR3 is 17 residues. Germline lookup yields CDR1 MDHEN and CDR2 SYDVKM. V dropped 5 bases and J dropped 0 bases, with 20 bases sitting between them. The CDR3 loop is CASSVRTRGLVSYEQYF. As DNA, the CDR3 is TGTGCCAGCAGTGTAAGAACCAGGGGCCTCGTCTCCTACGAGCAGTACTTC.

Only one count was recorded for this clonotype. The chain employs TRBV6-2 or TRBV6-3 and TRBJ2-1; 9 bases map to TRBD2. V trimming: 5 bases; J trimming: 8 bases; junction bases outside the gene matches: 4. The length of the CDR3 is 13 residues. Germline values: CDR1 MNHEY, CDR2 SVGEGT. CDR3 sequence (DNA): TGTGCCAGCAGTAGGGGACTAGCAGATGAGCAGTTCTTC. Amino acids: CASSRGLADEQFF.

This chain uses TRBV4-2 with TRBJ2-3, with D perhaps TRBD1 (5 bases). Germline CDR1 and CDR2: LGHNA and YNFKEQ. This CDR3 is 15 amino acids long. The V end lost 3 bases, the J end lost 1 base, and 11 bases lay between the germline ends. CDR3 in amino acids: CASSQGLGRTDTQYF. The CDR3 region has the DNA TGTGCCAGCAGCCAGGGTCTGGGGCGCACAGATACGCAGTATTTT.

This chain connects TRBV20-1 to TRBJ1-1; D is uncertain. Germline V CDR1 and CDR2: DFQATT, SNEGSKA (reference sequence). The germline V and J ends were trimmed by 6 bases and 0 bases, with 11 bases remaining between them. CDR3 length: 13 amino acids. CDR3 coding DNA: TGCAGTGCAGTGGGAAAAATGAACACTGAAGCTTTCTTT. This codes for CSAVGKMNTEAFF.

The genes are TRBV7-2 and TRBJ2-7; tentative D call: TRBD1 (5 bases). The V gene lost 5 bases and the J gene lost 0 bases, with 14 bases spanning the gap. Germline V CDR1 and CDR2: SGHTA, FQGNSA. The CDR3 totals 15 residues. CDR3 nucleotide sequence: TGTGCCAGCAGCCTTGAACAGGCAACCTCCTACGAGCAGTACTTC. Its protein is CASSLEQATSYEQYF.

This clonotype turned up a few times. This chain links TRBV10-3 with TRBJ2-3; 11 positions match TRBD2. Losses at the gene ends were 4 bases for V and 4 bases for J; bases not matched to a gene: 1. The CDR3 is 14 residues long. Germline CDR1 ENHRY, CDR2 SYGVKD. CDR3 sequence: CAISASGGPDTQYF. CDR3 nucleotides: TGTGCCATCAGTGCTAGCGGGGGGCCAGATACGCAGTATTTT.

This clonotype has a handful of counts. In nucleotides, the CDR3 is TGTGCCAGCAGTTACTCTGATTCGGGGGACTCCTACGAGCAGTACTTC. Its protein is CASSYSDSGDSYEQYF. V gene TRBV6-5 combines with J gene TRBJ2-7, with a tentative D call TRBD2 (6 bases). Trimming took off 0 bases at V and 0 bases at J, with 12 bases between the two ends. CDR1 is MNHEY and CDR2 is SVGAGI in the germline V gene. The CDR3 sequence is 16 residues long.

The J gene is TRBJ1-5, the V gene TRBV5-1; 9 bases are a match to TRBD1. V lost 4 bases and J lost 10; bases outside the gene matches: 12. This CDR3 contains 15 residues. The germline V gene encodes CDR1 SGHRS and CDR2 YFSETQ. The CDR3 reads CASSPGQGLSGPQHF. The DNA for the CDR3 is TGCGCCAGCAGCCCGGGACAGGGATTATCCGGCCCCCAGCATTTT.

V and J are TRBV7-9 and TRBJ2-2; D may match TRBD1 or TRBD2 (6 bases each). CDR1 and CDR2 from the germline V gene are SEHNR and FQNEAQ (reference sequence). V gave up 5 bases and J gave up 5 bases, with 15 bases separating them. This CDR3 comprises 15 residues. The CDR3, as DNA: TGTGCCAGCAGCCCGCCAGGAGGGGGAACCGGGGAGCTGTTTTTT. Its protein is CASSPPGGGTGELFF.

This clonotype was detected only a few times. The V and J genes are TRBV29-1 and TRBJ1-1, with a tentative D call TRBD1 (6 bases). This CDR3 spans 13 amino acids. Deletions cut 5 bases from V and 3 bases from J, with 13 bases between. Germline V gene data show CDR1 as SQVTM and CDR2 as ANQGSEA. The CDR3 here is CSVMTGADTEAFF. CDR3 DNA: TGCAGCGTTATGACGGGGGCGGACACTGAAGCTTTCTTT.

At least ten counts were recorded for this clonotype. The chain links TRBV7-2 to TRBJ2-1; D tentatively reads TRBD1 or TRBD2 (5 bases each). The ends were cut back, 3 bases at V and 0 bases at J, with 9 bases in the middle. Germline CDR1 reads SGHTA; CDR2 reads FQGNSA. This CDR3 has 15 residues. The CDR3 loop reads CASSFKGSSYNEQFF. DNA for the CDR3: TGTGCCAGCAGCTTTAAGGGGAGCTCCTACAATGAGCAGTTCTTC.

V is TRBV10-2 and J is TRBJ2-3, with 9 bases matching TRBD1. The CDR3 runs 13 residues. J gave up 7 bases and V 8 bases, and 7 bases lay outside the gene matches. The germline V gene has CDR1 WSHSY and CDR2 SAAADI. The CDR3 coding sequence is TGCGCCAGCTTTAGGACAGGGGCAAATACGCAGTATTTT. It codes for CASFRTGANTQYF.

This clonotype appeared a few times. V and J are TRBV6-1 and TRBJ2-5, with D possibly TRBD2 on 5 matching bases. Trimming took 2 bases from V and 3 from J, leaving 16 bases between them. Germline CDR1 MNHNS, CDR2 SASEGT. This CDR3 comprises 16 residues. The CDR3 sequence: CASSENGGRIKETQYF. CDR3 coding DNA: TGTGCCAGCAGTGAAAATGGAGGACGGATTAAAGAGACCCAGTACTTC.

The chain couples TRBV2 to TRBJ2-1, with TRBD2 matching 8 bases. Germline V gene lookup returns CDR1 SNHLY and CDR2 FYNNEI. V lost 4 bases and J lost 5; bases outside the gene matches: 7. CDR3 length equals 15 residues. CDR3 bases: TGTGCCAGCAGTGTCCGCGGGGGGCCCGACAATGAGCAGTTCTTC. Its translation: CASSVRGGPDNEQFF.

V usage is TRBV9 and J usage is TRBJ2-1, with D perhaps assigned TRBD1 or TRBD2 (5 bases each). The CDR3 is 14 residues long. The V gene lost 2 bases and the J gene lost 7 bases, with 13 bases spanning the gap. Looked up from germline, CDR1 is SGDLS and CDR2 is YYNGEE. CDR3: CASSVGRWGNEQFF. CDR3 sequence (DNA): TGTGCCAGCAGCGTCGGCAGGTGGGGGAATGAGCAGTTCTTC. The full variable domain, its missing parts supplied by reference TRBV9 and TRBJ2-1, is DSGVTQTPKHLITATGQRVTLRCSPRSGDLSVYWYQQSLDQGLQFLIQYYNGEERAKGNILERFSAQQFPDLHSELNLSSLELGDSALYFCASSVGRWGNEQFFGPGTRLTVL.

The chain has TRBV5-1 and TRBJ2-3, with D possibly being TRBD1 (6 bases). The germline V and J ends were trimmed by 4 bases and 3 bases, with 18 bases remaining between them. From germline, CDR1 is SGHRS and CDR2 YFSETQ. The CDR3 length is 16 residues. The CDR3 here is CASSDPDSTSTDTQYF. CDR3 in DNA: TGCGCCAGCAGCGATCCGGACAGCACTAGTACAGATACGCAGTATTTT.

This clonotype showed up just a few times. This sequence joins TRBV5-1 and TRBJ2-1; 9 bases line up with TRBD2. Germline CDR1 and CDR2: SGHRS and YFSETQ. The ends lost 4 bases at V and 10 bases at J; junction bases unmatched: 6. This CDR3 is built from 13 residues. The CDR3 protein is CASSLASGEEQFF. The CDR3 DNA reads TGCGCCAGCAGCCTGGCTAGCGGGGAGGAGCAGTTCTTC.

The rearrangement links TRBV6-5 to TRBJ2-7, with 7 bases matching TRBD1. Trimming removed 6 bases from V and 7 bases from J; junction bases left unmatched: 15. In germline, CDR1 is MNHEY, CDR2 SVGAGI. The CDR3 has 15 residues. The chain's CDR3 is CASSLGTATYNEQYF. CDR3 sequence (DNA): TGTGCCAGCAGCTTAGGGACAGCCACCTACAATGAGCAGTACTTC.

This clonotype was picked up a small number of times. The chain couples TRBV20-1 to TRBJ1-5, with D unclear. V gave up 5 bases and J gave up 4 bases, with 18 bases separating them. The CDR3 is 15 residues long. Germline lookup yields CDR1 DFQATT and CDR2 SNEGSKA (reference sequence). The chain's CDR3 is CSALTGVILNQPQHF. CDR3 DNA: TGCAGTGCTCTCACTGGTGTCATTTTAAATCAGCCCCAGCATTTT.

The CDR3 nucleotides are TGTACCAGCAGCTTAGGTTCGCGGGGGTCGGCGAACACTGAAGCTTTCTTT. The encoded protein is CTSSLGSRGSANTEAFF. The chain has TRBV7-2 and TRBJ1-1; D possibly corresponds to TRBD1 (5 bases). V dropped 1 base and J dropped 1 base, with 16 bases sitting between them. This CDR3 contains 17 residues. CDR1 is SGHTA, CDR2 FQGNSA, per germline.

J is TRBJ1-6 and V is TRBV28; 7 bases align to TRBD1. CDR1 is MDHEN, CDR2 SYDVKM, per germline. Trimming took 5 bases from V and 18 from J; bases not matched to a gene: 16. The CDR3 is 14 amino acids. The CDR3 DNA reads TGTGCCAGCAGTCCCTCTCGGGACAGTCTCTTTCCCCACTTT. Translated, it gives CASSPSRDSLFPHF.

Here the CDR3 DNA reads TGTGCCACCAGCAGCACAGGGGGCTCGAACACTGAAGCTTTCTTT. As protein: CATSSTGGSNTEAFF. The chain recombines TRBV15 with TRBJ1-1; 9 bases align to TRBD1. V lost 3 bases and J lost 1; bases outside the gene matches: 3. The CDR3 spans 15 residues. CDR1 is LNHNV and CDR2 is YYDKDF in the germline V gene (reference sequence).

J is TRBJ1-1 and V is TRBV6-1, with 8 bases aligning to TRBD1. Germline V gives CDR1 MNHNS, CDR2 SASEGT. The CDR3 is 15 residues long. V trimming: 7 bases; J trimming: 1 base; junction bases outside the gene matches: 8. The CDR3 loop reads CASKVLGTGNTEAFF. The DNA of the CDR3 is TGTGCCAGCAAAGTACTAGGGACAGGGAACACTGAAGCTTTCTTT.

This chain uses TRBV2 with TRBJ1-1; TRBD1 is a possible D gene (5 bases). Germline CDR1 and CDR2: SNHLY and FYNNEI. V was pared by 6 bases and J by 7 bases, with 27 bases between. This CDR3 spans 17 amino acids. CDR3 region: CASRFQRVWGVWNEAFF. Written as DNA, the CDR3 is TGTGCCAGCAGATTTCAACGAGTTTGGGGGGTGTGGAATGAAGCTTTCTTT.

J is TRBJ2-3 and V is TRBV12-3 or TRBV12-4, with 8 bases fitting TRBD2. After removal of 3 bases from V and 5 bases from J, the junction contained 4 bases not matched to a gene. The CDR3 totals 14 residues. CDR3 DNA: TGTGCCAGCAGTTTCCGGGGGGGTGGAGATACGCAGTATTTT. Protein product: CASSFRGGGDTQYF.

The genes are TRBV5-1 and TRBJ1-6, with D hard to call. The CDR3 extends over 15 amino acids. Germline V gene lookup returns CDR1 SGHRS and CDR2 YFSETQ. Trimming removed 0 bases from V and 4 bases from J, with 8 bases in between. CDR3 in DNA: TGCGCCAGCAGCTTGGAAGGGCAGTATAATTCACCCCTCCACTTT. Translated, it gives CASSLEGQYNSPLHF.

The chain is built from TRBV12-5 and TRBJ2-5; no clear D. The V and J ends lost 5 bases and 11 bases respectively, with 15 bases between them. Germline V gene data show CDR1 as LGHNT and CDR2 as FRNRAP. This CDR3 has 12 residues. The CDR3 protein is CASGPSNYGQYF. As DNA, the CDR3 is TGTGCTAGTGGTCCATCCAACTACGGGCAGTACTTC.